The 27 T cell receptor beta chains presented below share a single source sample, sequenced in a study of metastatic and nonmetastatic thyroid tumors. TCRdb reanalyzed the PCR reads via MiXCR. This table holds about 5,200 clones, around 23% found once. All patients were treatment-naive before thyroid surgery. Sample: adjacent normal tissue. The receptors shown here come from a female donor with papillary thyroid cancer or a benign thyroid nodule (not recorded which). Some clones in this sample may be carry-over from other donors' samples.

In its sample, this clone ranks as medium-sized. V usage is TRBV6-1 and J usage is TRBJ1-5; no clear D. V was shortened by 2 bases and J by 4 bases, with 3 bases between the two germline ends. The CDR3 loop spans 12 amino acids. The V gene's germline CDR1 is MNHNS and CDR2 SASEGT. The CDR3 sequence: CASSEINQPQHF. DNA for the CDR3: TGTGCCAGCAGTGAAATAAATCAGCCCCAGCATTTT.

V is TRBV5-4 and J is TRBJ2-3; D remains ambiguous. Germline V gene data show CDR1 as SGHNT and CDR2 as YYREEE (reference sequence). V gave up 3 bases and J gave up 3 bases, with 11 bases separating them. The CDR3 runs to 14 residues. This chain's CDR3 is CASSSFLKTDTQYF. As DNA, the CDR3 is TGTGCCAGCAGCTCCTTTCTAAAGACAGATACGCAGTATTTT.

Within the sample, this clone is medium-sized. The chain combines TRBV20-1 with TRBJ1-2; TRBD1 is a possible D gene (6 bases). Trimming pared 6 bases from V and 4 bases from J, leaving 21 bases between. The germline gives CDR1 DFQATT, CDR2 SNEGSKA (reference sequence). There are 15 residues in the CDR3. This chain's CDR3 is CSAQPNRDEFYGYTF. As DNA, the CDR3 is TGCAGTGCCCAACCCAACAGGGATGAATTCTATGGCTACACCTTC.

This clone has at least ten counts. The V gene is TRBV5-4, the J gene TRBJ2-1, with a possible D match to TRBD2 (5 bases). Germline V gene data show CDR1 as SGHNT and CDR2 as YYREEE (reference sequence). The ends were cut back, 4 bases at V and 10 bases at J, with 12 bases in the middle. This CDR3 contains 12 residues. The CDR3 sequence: CASSPSGNEQFF. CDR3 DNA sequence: TGTGCCAGCAGCCCCTCCGGGAACGAGCAGTTCTTC.

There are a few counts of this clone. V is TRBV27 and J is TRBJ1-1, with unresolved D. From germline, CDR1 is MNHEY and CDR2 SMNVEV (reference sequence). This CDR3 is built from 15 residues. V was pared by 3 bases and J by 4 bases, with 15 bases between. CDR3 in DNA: TGTGCCAGCAGTTTTGGGAGCCCCGGGAGCACTGAAGCTTTCTTT. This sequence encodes CASSFGSPGSTEAFF.

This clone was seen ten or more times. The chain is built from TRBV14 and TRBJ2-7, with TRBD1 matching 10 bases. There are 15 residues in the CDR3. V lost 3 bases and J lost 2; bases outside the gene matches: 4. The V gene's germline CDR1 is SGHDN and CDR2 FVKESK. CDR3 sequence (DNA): TGTGCCAGCAGCCAGGGGACAGGGGCTACCTACGAGCAGTACTTC. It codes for CASSQGTGATYEQYF.

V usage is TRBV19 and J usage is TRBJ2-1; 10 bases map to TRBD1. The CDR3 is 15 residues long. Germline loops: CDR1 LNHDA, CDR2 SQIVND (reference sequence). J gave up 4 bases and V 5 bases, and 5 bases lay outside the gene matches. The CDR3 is CASSFRDRGYNEQFF. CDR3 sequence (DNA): TGTGCCAGTAGTTTCCGGGACAGGGGTTACAATGAGCAGTTCTTC.

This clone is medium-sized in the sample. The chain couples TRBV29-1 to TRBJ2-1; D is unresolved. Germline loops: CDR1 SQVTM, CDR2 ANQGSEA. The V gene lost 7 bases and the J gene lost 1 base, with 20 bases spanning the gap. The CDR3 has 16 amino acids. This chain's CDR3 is CSAGGDLRVSYNEQFF. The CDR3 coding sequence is TGCAGCGCTGGCGGAGATTTAAGGGTGTCCTACAATGAGCAGTTCTTC.

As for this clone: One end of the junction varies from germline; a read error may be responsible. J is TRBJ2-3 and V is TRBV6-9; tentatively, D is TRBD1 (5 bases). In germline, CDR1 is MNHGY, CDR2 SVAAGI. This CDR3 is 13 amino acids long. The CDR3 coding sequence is TGCGCCAGCAGTAGGGGCTGGGCAGATACGCAGTATTTT. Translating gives CASSRGWADTQYF.

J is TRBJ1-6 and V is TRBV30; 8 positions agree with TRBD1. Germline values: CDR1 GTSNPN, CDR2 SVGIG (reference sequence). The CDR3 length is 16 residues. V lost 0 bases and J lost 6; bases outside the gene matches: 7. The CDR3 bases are TGTGCCTGGAGTGTACCGGGAACAGGGGGTAATTCACCCCTCCACTTT. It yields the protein CAWSVPGTGGNSPLHF.

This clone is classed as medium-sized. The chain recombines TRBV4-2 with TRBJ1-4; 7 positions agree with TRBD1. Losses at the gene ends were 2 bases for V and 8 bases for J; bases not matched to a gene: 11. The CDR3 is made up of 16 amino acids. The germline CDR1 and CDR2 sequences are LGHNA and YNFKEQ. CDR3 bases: TGTGCCAGCAGCCAACCCCAGGGACAGAGGGGCGAAAAACTGTTTTTT. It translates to CASSQPQGQRGEKLFF.

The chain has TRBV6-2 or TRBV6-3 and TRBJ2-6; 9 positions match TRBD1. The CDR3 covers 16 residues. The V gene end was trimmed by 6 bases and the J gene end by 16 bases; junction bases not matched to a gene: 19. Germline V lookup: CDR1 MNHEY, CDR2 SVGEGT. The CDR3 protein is CASRDRGLCGATVLTF. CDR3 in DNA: TGTGCCAGCAGGGACAGGGGTCTCTGTGGGGCCACCGTGCTGACTTTC.

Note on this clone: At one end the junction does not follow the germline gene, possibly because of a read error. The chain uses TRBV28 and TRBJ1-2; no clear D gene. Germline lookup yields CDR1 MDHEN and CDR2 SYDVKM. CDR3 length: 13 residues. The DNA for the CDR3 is TGTTCAAGCAGCCTCACCCTGTCTCGTGGCTACACGTTC. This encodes CSSSLTLSRGYTF.

CDR3 bases: TGCAGTGCTAGAGGACAGGGCCTCTACGAGCAGTACTTC. It specifies CSARGQGLYEQYF. The rearrangement joins TRBV20-1 to TRBJ2-7; 7 bases align to TRBD1. In germline, CDR1 is DFQATT, CDR2 SNEGSKA (reference sequence). The CDR3 totals 13 residues. V lost 1 base and J lost 3; bases outside the gene matches: 3.

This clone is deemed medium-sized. The CDR3 loop is CSAHRADEQFF. The CDR3 DNA sequence: TGCAGTGCCCACAGGGCCGATGAGCAGTTCTTC. The V and J genes are TRBV20-1 and TRBJ2-1; a possible D gene is TRBD1 (6 bases). This CDR3 contains 11 residues. The ends were cut back, 6 bases at V and 8 bases at J, with 11 bases in the middle. Germline V gene lookup returns CDR1 DFQATT and CDR2 SNEGSKA (reference sequence).

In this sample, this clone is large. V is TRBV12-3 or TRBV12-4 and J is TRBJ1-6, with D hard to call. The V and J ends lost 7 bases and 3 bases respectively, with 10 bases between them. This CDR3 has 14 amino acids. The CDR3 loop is CASTIEHYNSPLHF. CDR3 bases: TGTGCCAGCACCATAGAGCACTATAATTCACCCCTCCACTTT.

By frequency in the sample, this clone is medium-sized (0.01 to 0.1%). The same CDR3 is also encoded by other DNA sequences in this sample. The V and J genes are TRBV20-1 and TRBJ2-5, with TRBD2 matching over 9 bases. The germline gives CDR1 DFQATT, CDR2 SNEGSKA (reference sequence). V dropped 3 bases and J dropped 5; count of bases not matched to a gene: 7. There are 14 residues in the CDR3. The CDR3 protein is CSARAGGEMETQYF. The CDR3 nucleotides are TGCAGTGCTAGGGCGGGGGGGGAAATGGAGACCCAGTACTTC.

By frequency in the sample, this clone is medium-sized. The CDR3 bases are TGTGCCAGTAGTAGGGACACTAGCTCCTACGAGCAGTACTTC. It specifies CASSRDTSSYEQYF. This chain links TRBV19 with TRBJ2-7; TRBD1 is a possible D gene (6 bases). The CDR3 has 14 residues. Germline CDR1 reads LNHDA; CDR2 reads SQIVND (reference sequence). V was shortened by 4 bases and J by 0 bases, with 10 bases between the two germline ends.

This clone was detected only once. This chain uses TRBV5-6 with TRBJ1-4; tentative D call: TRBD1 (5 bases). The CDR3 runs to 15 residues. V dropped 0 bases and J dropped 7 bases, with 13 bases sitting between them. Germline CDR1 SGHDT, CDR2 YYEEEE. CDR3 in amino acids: CASSLAEGWGEKLFF. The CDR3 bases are TGTGCCAGCAGCTTGGCCGAGGGGTGGGGTGAAAAACTGTTTTTT.

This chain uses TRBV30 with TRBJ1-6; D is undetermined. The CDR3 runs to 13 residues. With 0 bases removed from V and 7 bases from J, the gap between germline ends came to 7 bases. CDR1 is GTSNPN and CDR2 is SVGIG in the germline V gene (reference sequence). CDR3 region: CAWSVQRNSPLHF. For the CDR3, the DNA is TGTGCCTGGAGTGTACAACGGAATTCACCCCTCCACTTT. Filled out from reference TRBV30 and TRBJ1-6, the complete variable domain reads SQTIHQWPATLVQPVGSPLSLECTVEGTSNPNLYWYRQAAGRGLQLLFYSVGIGQISSEVPQNLSASRPQDRQFILSSKKLLLSDSGFYLCAWSVQRNSPLHFGNGTRLTVT.

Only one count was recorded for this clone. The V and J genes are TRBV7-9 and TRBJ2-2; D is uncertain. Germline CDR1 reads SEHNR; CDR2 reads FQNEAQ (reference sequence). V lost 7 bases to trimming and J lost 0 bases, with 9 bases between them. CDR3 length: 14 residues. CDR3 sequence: CASKLRANTGELFF. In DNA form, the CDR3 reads TGTGCCAGCAAGTTACGTGCGAACACCGGGGAGCTGTTTTTT.

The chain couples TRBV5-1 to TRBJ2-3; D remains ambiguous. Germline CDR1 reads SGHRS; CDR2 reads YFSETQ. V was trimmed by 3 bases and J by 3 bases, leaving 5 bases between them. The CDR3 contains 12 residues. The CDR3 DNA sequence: TGCGCCAGCAGCTCATATACAGATACGCAGTATTTT. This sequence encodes CASSSYTDTQYF.

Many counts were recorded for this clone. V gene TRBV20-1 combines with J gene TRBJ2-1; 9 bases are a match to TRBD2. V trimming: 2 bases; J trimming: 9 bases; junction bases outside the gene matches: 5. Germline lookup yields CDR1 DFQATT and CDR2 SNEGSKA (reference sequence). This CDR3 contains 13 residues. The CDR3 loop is CSARSGGFSEQFF. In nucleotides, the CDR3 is TGCAGTGCTAGAAGCGGGGGGTTCAGTGAGCAGTTCTTC.

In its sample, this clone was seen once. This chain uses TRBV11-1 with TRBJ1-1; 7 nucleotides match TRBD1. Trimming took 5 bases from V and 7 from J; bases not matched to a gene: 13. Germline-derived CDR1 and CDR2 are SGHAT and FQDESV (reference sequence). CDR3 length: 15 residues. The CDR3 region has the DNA TGTGCCAGCAGCGCCGTCAGGGGGTTCAAAAATGAAGCTTTCTTT. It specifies CASSAVRGFKNEAFF.

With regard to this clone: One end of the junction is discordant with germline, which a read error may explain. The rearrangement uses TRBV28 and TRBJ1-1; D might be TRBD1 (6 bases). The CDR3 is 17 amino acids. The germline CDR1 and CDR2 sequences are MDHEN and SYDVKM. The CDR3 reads CASSTALSGADGTEAIF. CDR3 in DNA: TGTGCCAGCAGCACAGCCTTGTCGGGGGCGGATGGCACTGAAGCTATCTTT.

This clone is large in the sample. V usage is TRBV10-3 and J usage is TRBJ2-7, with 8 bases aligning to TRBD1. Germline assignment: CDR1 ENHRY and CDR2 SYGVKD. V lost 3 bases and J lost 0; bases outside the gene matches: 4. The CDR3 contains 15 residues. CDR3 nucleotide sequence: TGTGCCATCAGTGAATGGACAGGGAGCTCCTACGAGCAGTACTTC. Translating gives CAISEWTGSSYEQYF.

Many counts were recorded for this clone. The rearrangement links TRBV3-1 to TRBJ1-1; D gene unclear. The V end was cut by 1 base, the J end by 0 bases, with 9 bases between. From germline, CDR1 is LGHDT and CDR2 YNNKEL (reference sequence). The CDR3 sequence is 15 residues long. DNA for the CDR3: TGTGCCAGCAGCCAAGCCGGACGAATGAACACTGAAGCTTTCTTT. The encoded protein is CASSQAGRMNTEAFF.